The 16 T cell receptor beta chains given below trace back to one sample, sequenced in a study of cytomegalovirus exposure and HLA in healthy donors. The PCR contained 60 Vbeta and 13 Jbeta primers. The table came from immunoSEQ multiplex PCR; TCRdb's copy has only in-frame clones and leaves some out. The profile shows about 80,000 clones, around 80% of them singletons. Material: PBMCs. The receptors here all came from a man aged 30-40 years in good health and CMV-seronegative.

This rearrangement joins TRBV5-6 to TRBJ2-5; D possibly corresponds to TRBD1 (5 bases). The CDR3 consists of 15 residues. V lost 3 bases, J lost 5 bases, and 17 bases lay in between. Germline assignment: CDR1 SGHDT and CDR2 YYEEEE. The CDR3 nucleotides read TGTGCCAGCAGCTCCCCCACAGGCCTGGGCGAGACCCAGTACTTC. Translating it yields CASSSPTGLGETQYF.

J is TRBJ2-1 and V is TRBV27; TRBD2 agrees at 7 bases. The CDR3 runs to 14 residues. The germline V gene has CDR1 MNHEY and CDR2 SMNVEV (reference sequence). The ends lost 3 bases at V and 8 bases at J; junction bases unmatched: 7. CDR3 sequence reads: CASSLWRESDEQFF. The CDR3 bases are TGTGCCAGCAGTTTGTGGCGGGAGAGCGATGAGCAGTTCTTC.

This clone has only one observation. This chain links TRBV29-1 with TRBJ2-1, with TRBD2 matching over 7 bases. The length of the CDR3 is 12 residues. CDR1 and CDR2 (germline): SQVTM, ANQGSEA. The V segment lost 5 bases and the J segment 2 bases; nucleotides outside the gene matches: 0. This chain's CDR3 is CSVLAAYNEQFF. CDR3 nucleotide sequence: TGCAGCGTTCTAGCGGCCTACAATGAGCAGTTCTTC.

The chain has TRBV9 and TRBJ2-3; 7 bases agree with TRBD1. V lost 4 bases, J lost 0 bases, and 5 bases stayed unmatched. The CDR3 totals 15 residues. Germline V gene sequence: CDR1 SGDLS, CDR2 YYNGEE. CDR3 DNA sequence: TGTGCCAGCAGCCTAGGGGGCTCTAGCACAGATACGCAGTATTTT. Protein: CASSLGGSSTDTQYF.

The CDR3 DNA reads as TGTGCCAGCTCAATTCAGGGTGACAATCAGCCCCAGCATTTT. Its protein product is CASSIQGDNQPQHF. The genes are TRBV18 and TRBJ1-5, with a tentative D call TRBD1 (5 bases). V was pared by 5 bases and J by 3 bases, with 11 bases between. This CDR3 has 14 residues. Germline CDR1 and CDR2: KGHSH and LQKENI.

The chain has TRBV6-4 and TRBJ1-6; D possibly corresponds to TRBD1 (5 bases). Germline-derived CDR1 and CDR2 are MRHNA and SNTAGT. Deletions cut 6 bases from V and 4 bases from J, with 13 bases between. CDR3 length: 15 residues. The CDR3 reads CASRPDSTYNSPLHF. CDR3 in DNA: TGTGCCAGCAGACCCGACAGCACATATAATTCACCCCTCCACTTT.

This chain links TRBV28 with TRBJ2-7, with D possibly TRBD1 on 5 matching bases. Germline V CDR1 and CDR2: MDHEN, SYDVKM. The CDR3 is made up of 13 amino acids. V was shortened by 2 bases and J by 2 bases, with 7 bases between the two germline ends. CDR3 sequence: CASSLDRAYEQYF. CDR3 sequence (DNA): TGTGCCAGCAGTTTAGACAGAGCCTACGAGCAGTACTTC.

About this clone: The junction shows a germline mismatch at one end, possibly a read error. The gene calls are TRBV7-9 and TRBJ2-5; tentatively, D is TRBD1 (5 bases). The CDR3 runs to 15 residues. CDR1 is SEHNR and CDR2 is FQNEAQ in the germline V gene (reference sequence). The CDR3 nucleotides read TGTTCCAGCAGCTTAAGCAAGGGAAGGGGAGAGACCCAGTACTTC. Its protein product is CSSSLSKGRGETQYF.

This clone was counted a few times. V usage is TRBV30 and J usage is TRBJ1-1; D remains unclear. CDR1 and CDR2 from the germline V gene are GTSNPN and SVGIG (reference sequence). CDR3 length: 13 amino acids. The V end lost 2 bases, the J end lost 2 bases, and 9 bases lay between the germline ends. The CDR3 sequence: CAWSSPTNTEAFF. The CDR3 DNA is TGTGCCTGGAGTAGCCCAACTAACACTGAAGCTTTCTTT. The full variable domain, rest sourced from reference TRBV30 and TRBJ1-1, is SQTIHQWPATLVQPVGSPLSLECTVEGTSNPNLYWYRQAAGRGLQLLFYSVGIGQISSEVPQNLSASRPQDRQFILSSKKLLLSDSGFYLCAWSSPTNTEAFFGQGTRLTVV.

The chain employs TRBV12-5 and TRBJ1-1, with TRBD1 matching 8 bases. V was pared by 3 bases and J by 1 base, with 7 bases of the junction left unmatched. Germline V gives CDR1 LGHNT, CDR2 FRNRAP. The CDR3 runs to 16 residues. The DNA of the CDR3 is TGTGCTAGTGGTTTTGGCAGGGGGCCGAGGAACACTGAAGCTTTCTTT. Protein sequence: CASGFGRGPRNTEAFF. The variable domain in full, with the rest retrieved from reference TRBV12-5 and TRBJ1-1, is DARVTQTPRHKVTEMGQEVTMRCQPILGHNTVFWYRQTMMQGLELLAYFRNRAPLDDSGMPKDRFSAEMPDATLATLKIQPSEPRDSAVYFCASGFGRGPRNTEAFFGQGTRLTVV.

The rearrangement links TRBV11-3 to TRBJ1-1; 7 bases match TRBD1. CDR1 SGHNT and CDR2 YENEEA come from the germline V gene. Trimming cost V 5 bases and J 2 bases; bases outside gene matches: 5. The CDR3 consists of 14 residues. The CDR3: CASSPGGINTEAFF. Written as DNA, the CDR3 is TGTGCCAGCAGCCCAGGGGGGATTAACACTGAAGCTTTCTTT. The full variable domain, completed using reference TRBV11-3 and TRBJ1-1, is EAGVVQSPRYKIIEKKQPVAFWCNPISGHNTLYWYLQNLGQGPELLIRYENEEAVDDSQLPKDRFSAERLKGVDSTLKIQPAELGDSAVYLCASSPGGINTEAFFGQGTRLTVV.

This chain uses TRBV19 with TRBJ2-1; D is uncertain. V was cut by 0 bases and J by 7 bases, with 10 bases left in between. CDR3 length: 14 amino acids. Germline loops: CDR1 LNHDA, CDR2 SQIVND (reference sequence). The CDR3 DNA sequence: TGTGCCAGTAGTATAGATCTTGGCTTAAATGAGCAGTTCTTC. Translated: CASSIDLGLNEQFF.

The chain joins TRBV9 to TRBJ2-3; 10 nucleotides agree with TRBD1. Per the germline V gene, CDR1 is SGDLS and CDR2 is YYNGEE. This CDR3 region has 16 residues. With 4 bases clipped from V and 5 bases from J, the junction kept 10 bases outside the gene matches. CDR3 sequence reads: CASSPLTGQGKDTQYF. The CDR3 bases are TGTGCCAGCAGCCCGTTGACGGGACAGGGGAAAGATACGCAGTATTTT.

As to this clone: Germline is not matched at one junction end, which may reflect a read error. This chain's CDR3 is CSSSSLLYEQYF. The CDR3 nucleotides are TGTTCCAGCAGTTCTCTCCTTTACGAGCAGTACTTC. The J gene is TRBJ2-7, the V gene TRBV7-9, with D unresolved. This CDR3 has 12 residues. Germline CDR1 SEHNR, CDR2 FQNEAQ (reference sequence).

A note on this clone: At one of its ends the junction is not consistent with the germline gene, which may arise from a read error. V usage is TRBV4-2 and J usage is TRBJ2-7, with 11 bases lining up with TRBD2. CDR3 length equals 15 residues. Germline assignment: CDR1 LGHNA and CDR2 YNFKEQ. The CDR3: CPSSQEVAGGYEQYF. CDR3 sequence (DNA): TGTCCCAGCAGCCAAGAAGTAGCGGGAGGGTACGAGCAGTACTTC.

The V gene is TRBV4-1, the J gene TRBJ1-5; 10 nucleotides agree with TRBD1. CDR1 is MGHRA, CDR2 YSYEKL, per germline. CDR3 length: 14 amino acids. V lost 3 bases to trimming and J lost 5 bases; unmatched junction nucleotides: 1. The CDR3 sequence: CASSQGTGDQPQHF. For the CDR3, the DNA is TGCGCCAGCAGCCAGGGGACAGGGGATCAGCCCCAGCATTTT.